This TCR beta chain was captured in a study of cytomegalovirus exposure and HLA in healthy donors. Study-wide results and limits: Association of about 17,000 TCR beta sequences with HLA alleles was found at 0.05 false discovery rate in a later analysis. In a later analysis, a genetic analysis reported fewer productive-TCR N-insertions in an Asian-associated ancestry cluster than the cohort average. High specificity and sensitivity for cytomegalovirus status were reported for the classifier.

Germline V lookup: CDR1 ENHRY, CDR2 SYGVKD. The CDR3 sequence is 13 residues long. Losses at the gene ends were 8 bases for V and 4 bases for J; bases not matched to a gene: 5. This PCR relied on a set of 60 Vbeta primers and 13 Jbeta primers. Measured with immunoSEQ multiplex PCR; TCRdb has only the in-frame clones, and not every one. The sample contains 60,000 to 90,000 clones, roughly 64% of which appear only once. In the case of this clone: Its specificity is unknown.

The sequence derives from a man aged 40-49 years in good health and CMV-seropositive. The source material was PBMCs. This chain joins TRBV10-3 and TRBJ1-2, with 9 bases fitting TRBD1. The CDR3: CAIGQGTFYGYTF. The CDR3, as DNA: TGTGCCATCGGACAGGGGACTTTCTATGGCTACACCTTC.